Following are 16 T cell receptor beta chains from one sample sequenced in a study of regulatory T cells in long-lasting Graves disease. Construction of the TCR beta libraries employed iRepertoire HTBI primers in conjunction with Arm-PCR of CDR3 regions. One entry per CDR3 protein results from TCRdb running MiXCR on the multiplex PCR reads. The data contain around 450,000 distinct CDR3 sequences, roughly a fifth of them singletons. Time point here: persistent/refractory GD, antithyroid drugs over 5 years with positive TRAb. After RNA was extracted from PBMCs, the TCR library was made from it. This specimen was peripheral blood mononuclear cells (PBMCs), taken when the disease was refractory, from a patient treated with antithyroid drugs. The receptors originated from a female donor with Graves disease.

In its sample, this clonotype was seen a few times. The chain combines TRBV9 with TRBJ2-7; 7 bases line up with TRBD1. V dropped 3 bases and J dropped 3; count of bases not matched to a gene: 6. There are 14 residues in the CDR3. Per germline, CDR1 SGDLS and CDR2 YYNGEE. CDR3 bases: TGTGCCAGCAGCGGGACGGGACAGAACTACGAGCAGTACTTC. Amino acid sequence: CASSGTGQNYEQYF.

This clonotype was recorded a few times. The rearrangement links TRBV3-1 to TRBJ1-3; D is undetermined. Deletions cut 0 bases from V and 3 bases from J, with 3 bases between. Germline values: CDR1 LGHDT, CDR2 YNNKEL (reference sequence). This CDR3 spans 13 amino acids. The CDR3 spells CASSQDNGNTIYF. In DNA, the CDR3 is TGTGCCAGCAGCCAAGATAATGGAAACACCATATATTTT. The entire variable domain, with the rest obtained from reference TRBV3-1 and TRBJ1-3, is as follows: DTAVSQTPKYLVTQMGNDKSIKCEQNLGHDTMYWYKQDSKKFLKIMFSYNNKELIINETVPNRFSPKSPDKAHLNLHINSLELGDSAVYFCASSQDNGNTIYFGEGSWLTVV.

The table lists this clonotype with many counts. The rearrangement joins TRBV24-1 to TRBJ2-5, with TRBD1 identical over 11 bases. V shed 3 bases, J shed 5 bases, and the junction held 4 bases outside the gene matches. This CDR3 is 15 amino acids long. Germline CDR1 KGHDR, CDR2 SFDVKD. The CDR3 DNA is TGTGCCACCAGTGATAGGACAGGGGGCTGGGAGACCCAGTACTTC. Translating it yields CATSDRTGGWETQYF.

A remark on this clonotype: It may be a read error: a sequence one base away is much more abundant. CDR3 in amino acids: CASTGMNTEASF. DNA for the CDR3: TGTGCCAGCACCGGGATGAACACTGAAGCTTCCTTT. The chain has TRBV28 and TRBJ1-1; unclear D gene. This CDR3 has 12 residues. Germline V gives CDR1 MDHEN, CDR2 SYDVKM. Looking up the rest from reference TRBV28 and TRBJ1-1 gives the full variable domain: DVKVTQSSRYLVKRTGEKVFLECVQDMDHENMFWYRQDPGLGLRLIYFSYDVKMKEKGDIPEGYSVSREKKERFSLILESASTNQTSMYLCASTGMNTEASFGQGTRLTVV.

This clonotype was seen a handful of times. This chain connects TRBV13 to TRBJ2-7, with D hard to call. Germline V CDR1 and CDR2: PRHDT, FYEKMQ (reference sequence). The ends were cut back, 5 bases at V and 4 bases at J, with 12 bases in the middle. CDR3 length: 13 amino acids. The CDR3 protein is CASSVSDVYEQYF. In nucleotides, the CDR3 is TGTGCCAGCAGCGTATCGGACGTTTACGAGCAGTACTTC.

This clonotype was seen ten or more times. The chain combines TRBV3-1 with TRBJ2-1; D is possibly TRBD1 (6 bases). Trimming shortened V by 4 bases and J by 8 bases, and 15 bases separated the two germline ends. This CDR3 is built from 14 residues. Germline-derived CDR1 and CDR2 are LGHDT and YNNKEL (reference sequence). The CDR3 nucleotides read TGTGCCAGCAGCCCGGGACAATGGAGCGATGAGCAGTTCTTC. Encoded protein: CASSPGQWSDEQFF.

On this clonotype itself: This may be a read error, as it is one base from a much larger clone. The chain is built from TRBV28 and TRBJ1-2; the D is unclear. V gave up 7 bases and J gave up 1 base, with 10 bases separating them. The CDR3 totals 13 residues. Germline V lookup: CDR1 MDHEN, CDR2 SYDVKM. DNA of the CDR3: TGTGCCAGCACGGCAGAGCTTAACTATGGCTACACCTTC. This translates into CASTAELNYGYTF.

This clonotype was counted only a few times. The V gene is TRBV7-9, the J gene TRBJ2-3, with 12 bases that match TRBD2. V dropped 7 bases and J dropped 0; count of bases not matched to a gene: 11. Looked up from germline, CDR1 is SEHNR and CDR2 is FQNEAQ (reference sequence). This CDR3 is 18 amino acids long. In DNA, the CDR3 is TGTGCCAGCACCCTAGGCTGGGGGACTAGCGGGAGCACAGATACGCAGTATTTT. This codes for CASTLGWGTSGSTDTQYF.

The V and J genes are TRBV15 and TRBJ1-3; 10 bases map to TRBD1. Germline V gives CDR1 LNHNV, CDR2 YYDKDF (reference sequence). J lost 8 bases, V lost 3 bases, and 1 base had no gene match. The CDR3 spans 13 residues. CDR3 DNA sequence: TGTGCCACCAGCAGGGACAGGGGGGACACCATATATTTT. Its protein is CATSRDRGDTIYF.

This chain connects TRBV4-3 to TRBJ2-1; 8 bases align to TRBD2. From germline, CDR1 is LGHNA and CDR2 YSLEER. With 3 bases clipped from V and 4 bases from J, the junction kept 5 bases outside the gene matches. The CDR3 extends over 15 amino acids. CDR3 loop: CASSQVGLAYNEQFF. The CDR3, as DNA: TGCGCCAGCAGCCAGGTCGGACTAGCTTACAATGAGCAGTTCTTC.

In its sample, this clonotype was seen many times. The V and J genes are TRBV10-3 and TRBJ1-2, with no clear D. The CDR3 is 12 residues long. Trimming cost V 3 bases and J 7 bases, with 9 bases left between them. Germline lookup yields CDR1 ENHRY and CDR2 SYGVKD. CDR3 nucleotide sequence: TGTGCCATCAGTGATATGGAGTCTGGCTACACCTTC. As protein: CAISDMESGYTF.

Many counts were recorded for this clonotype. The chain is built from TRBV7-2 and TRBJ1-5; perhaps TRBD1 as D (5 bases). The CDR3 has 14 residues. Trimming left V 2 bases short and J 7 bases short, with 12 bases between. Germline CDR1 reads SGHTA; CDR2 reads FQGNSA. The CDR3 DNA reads TGTGCCAGCAGCTTACGACAGATGTACCAGCCCCAGCATTTT. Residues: CASSLRQMYQPQHF. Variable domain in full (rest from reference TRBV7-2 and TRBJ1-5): GAGVSQSPSNKVTEKGKDVELRCDPISGHTALYWYRQSLGQGLEFLIYFQGNSAPDKSGLPSDRFSAERTGGSVSTLTIQRTQQEDSAVYLCASSLRQMYQPQHFGDGTRLSIL.

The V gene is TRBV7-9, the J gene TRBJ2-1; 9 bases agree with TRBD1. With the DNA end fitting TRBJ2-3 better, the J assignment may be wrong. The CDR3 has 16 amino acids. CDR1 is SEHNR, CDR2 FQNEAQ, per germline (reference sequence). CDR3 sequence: CASSPTPGTGTDTQYF. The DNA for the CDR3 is TGTGCCAGCAGCCCAACCCCCGGGACAGGGACCGATACGCAGTATTTT.

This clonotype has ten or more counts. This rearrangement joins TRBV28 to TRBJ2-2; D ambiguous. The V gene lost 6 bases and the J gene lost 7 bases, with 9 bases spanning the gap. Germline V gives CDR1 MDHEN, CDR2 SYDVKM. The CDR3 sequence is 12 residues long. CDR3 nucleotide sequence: TGTGCCAGCAGCGTCGACGGCGGGGAGCTGTTTTTT. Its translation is CASSVDGGELFF.

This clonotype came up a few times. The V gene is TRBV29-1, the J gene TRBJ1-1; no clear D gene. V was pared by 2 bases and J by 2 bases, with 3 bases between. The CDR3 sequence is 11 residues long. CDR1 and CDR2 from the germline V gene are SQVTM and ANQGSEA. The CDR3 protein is CSVEKNTEAFF. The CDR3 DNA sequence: TGCAGCGTTGAAAAAAACACTGAAGCTTTCTTT.

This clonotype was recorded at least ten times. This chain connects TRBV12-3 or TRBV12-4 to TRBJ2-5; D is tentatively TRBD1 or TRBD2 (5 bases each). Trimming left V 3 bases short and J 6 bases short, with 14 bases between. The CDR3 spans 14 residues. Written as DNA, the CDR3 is TGTGCCAGCAGTTTTGTTGGGGGAGTGCAGACCCAGTACTTC. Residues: CASSFVGGVQTQYF.